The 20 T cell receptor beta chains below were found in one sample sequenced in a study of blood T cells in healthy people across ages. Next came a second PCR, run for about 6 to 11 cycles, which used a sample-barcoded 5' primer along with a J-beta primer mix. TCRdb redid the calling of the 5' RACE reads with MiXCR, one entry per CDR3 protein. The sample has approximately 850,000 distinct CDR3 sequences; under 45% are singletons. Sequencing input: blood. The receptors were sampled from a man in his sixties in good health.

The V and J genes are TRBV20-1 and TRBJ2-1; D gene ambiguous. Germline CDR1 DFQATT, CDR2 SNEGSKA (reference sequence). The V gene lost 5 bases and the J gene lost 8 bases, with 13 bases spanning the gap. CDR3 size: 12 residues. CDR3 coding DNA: TGCAGTGCTTCCTTTAGAGGCCATGAGCAGTTCTTC. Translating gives CSASFRGHEQFF.

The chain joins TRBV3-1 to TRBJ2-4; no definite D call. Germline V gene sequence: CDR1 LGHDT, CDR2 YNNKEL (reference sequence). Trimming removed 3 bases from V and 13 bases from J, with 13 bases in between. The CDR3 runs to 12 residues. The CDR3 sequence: CASSQSEYGQYF. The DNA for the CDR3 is TGTGCCAGCAGCCAGTCTGAATACGGGCAGTACTTC.

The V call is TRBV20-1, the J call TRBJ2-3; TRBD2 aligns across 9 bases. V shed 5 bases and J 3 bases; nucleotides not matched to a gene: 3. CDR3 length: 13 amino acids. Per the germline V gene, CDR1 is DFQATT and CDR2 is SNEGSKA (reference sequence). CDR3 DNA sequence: TGCAGTGCTGGAGCGGGGGGAACAGATACGCAGTATTTT. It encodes CSAGAGGTDTQYF.

CDR3 residues: CASKTGAGYNEQFF. CDR3 coding DNA: TGTGCCAGCAAGACGGGGGCGGGTTACAATGAGCAGTTCTTC. The chain uses TRBV5-5 and TRBJ2-1; D is possibly TRBD1 or TRBD2 (6 bases each). V lost 6 bases and J lost 4, with 14 bases in between. Germline V gives CDR1 SGHKS, CDR2 YYEKEE (reference sequence). The CDR3 consists of 14 residues.

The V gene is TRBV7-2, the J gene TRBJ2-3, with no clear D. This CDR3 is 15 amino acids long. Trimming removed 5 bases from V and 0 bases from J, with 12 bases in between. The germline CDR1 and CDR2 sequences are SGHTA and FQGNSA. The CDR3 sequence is CASSAANGSTDTQYF. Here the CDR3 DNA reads TGTGCCAGCAGCGCCGCTAACGGAAGCACAGATACGCAGTATTTT.

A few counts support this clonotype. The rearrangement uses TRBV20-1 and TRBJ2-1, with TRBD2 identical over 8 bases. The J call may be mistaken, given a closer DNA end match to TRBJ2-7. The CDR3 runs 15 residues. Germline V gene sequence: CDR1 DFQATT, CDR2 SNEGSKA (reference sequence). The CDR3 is CSAPSGSGGYNEQYF. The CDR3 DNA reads TGCAGTGCCCCATCCGGGAGCGGGGGCTACAATGAGCAGTACTTC.

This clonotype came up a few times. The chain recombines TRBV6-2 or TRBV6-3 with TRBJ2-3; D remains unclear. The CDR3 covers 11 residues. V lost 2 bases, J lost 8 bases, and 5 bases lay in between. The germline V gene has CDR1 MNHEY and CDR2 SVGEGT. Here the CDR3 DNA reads TGTGCCAGCAGTTACCCCGGTACGCAGTATTTT. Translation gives CASSYPGTQYF.

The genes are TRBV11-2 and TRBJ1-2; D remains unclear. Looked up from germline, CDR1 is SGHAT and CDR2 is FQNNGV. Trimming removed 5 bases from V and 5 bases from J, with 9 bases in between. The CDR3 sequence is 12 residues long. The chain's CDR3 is CASSPNSYGYTF. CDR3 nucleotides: TGTGCCAGCAGCCCTAACAGTTATGGCTACACCTTC.

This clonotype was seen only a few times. The CDR3 sequence is CASSVRTANSPLHF. In DNA, the CDR3 is TGTGCCAGCAGCGTCCGGACAGCGAATTCACCCCTCCACTTT. This chain links TRBV9 with TRBJ1-6; D might be TRBD1 (6 bases). The germline V gene encodes CDR1 SGDLS and CDR2 YYNGEE. This CDR3 contains 14 residues. V lost 2 bases, J lost 7 bases, and 10 bases lay in between.

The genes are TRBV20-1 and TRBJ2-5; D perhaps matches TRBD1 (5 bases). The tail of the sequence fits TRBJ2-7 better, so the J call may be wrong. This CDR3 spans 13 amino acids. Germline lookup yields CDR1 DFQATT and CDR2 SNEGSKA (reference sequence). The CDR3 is CSVIGQKIGEQYF. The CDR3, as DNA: TGCAGCGTTATAGGACAAAAAATCGGCGAGCAGTACTTC.

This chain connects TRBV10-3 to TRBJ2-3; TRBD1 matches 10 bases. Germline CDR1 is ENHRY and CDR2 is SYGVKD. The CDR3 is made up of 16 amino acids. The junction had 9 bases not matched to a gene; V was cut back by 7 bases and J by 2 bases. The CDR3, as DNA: TGTGCCATCACCCCGGGACAGGGGATTGCCACAGATACGCAGTATTTT. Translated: CAITPGQGIATDTQYF.

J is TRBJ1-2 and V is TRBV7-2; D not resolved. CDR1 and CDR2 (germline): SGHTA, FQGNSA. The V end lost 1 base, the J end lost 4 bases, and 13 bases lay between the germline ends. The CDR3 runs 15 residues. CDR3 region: CASSLGGDSPYGYTF. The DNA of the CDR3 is TGTGCCAGCAGCTTAGGTGGCGACTCACCCTATGGCTACACCTTC. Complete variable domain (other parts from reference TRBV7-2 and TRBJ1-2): GAGVSQSPSNKVTEKGKDVELRCDPISGHTALYWYRQSLGQGLEFLIYFQGNSAPDKSGLPSDRFSAERTGGSVSTLTIQRTQQEDSAVYLCASSLGGDSPYGYTFGSGTRLTVV.

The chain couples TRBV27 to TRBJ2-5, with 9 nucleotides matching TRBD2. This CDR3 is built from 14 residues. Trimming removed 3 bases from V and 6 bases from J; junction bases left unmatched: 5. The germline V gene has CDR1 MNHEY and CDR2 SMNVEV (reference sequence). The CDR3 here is CASSFAGGPKTQYF. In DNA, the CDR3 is TGTGCCAGCAGTTTTGCGGGGGGGCCGAAGACCCAGTACTTC.

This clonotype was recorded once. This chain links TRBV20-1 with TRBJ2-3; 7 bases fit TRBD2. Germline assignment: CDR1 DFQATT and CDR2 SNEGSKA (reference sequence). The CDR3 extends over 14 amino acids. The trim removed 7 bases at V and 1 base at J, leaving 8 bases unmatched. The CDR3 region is CSERPSGRTDTQYF. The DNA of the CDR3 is TGCAGTGAAAGGCCTAGCGGACGCACAGATACGCAGTATTTT.

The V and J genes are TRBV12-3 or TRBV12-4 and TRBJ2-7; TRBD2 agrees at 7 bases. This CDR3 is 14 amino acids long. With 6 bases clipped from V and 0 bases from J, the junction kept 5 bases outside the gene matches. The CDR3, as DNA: TGTGCCAGCAGACGACGCGGGAGCTCCTACGAGCAGTACTTC. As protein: CASRRRGSSYEQYF.

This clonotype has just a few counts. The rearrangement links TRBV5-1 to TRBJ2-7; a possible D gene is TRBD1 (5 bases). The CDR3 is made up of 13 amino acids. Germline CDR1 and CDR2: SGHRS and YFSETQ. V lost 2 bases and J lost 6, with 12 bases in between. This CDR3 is CASSFAGSSEQYF. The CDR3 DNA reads TGCGCCAGCAGCTTCGCAGGGTCTTCCGAGCAGTACTTC.

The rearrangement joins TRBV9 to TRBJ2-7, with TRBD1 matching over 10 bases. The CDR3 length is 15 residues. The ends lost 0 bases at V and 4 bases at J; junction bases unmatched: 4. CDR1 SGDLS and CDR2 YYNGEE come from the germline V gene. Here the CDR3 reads CASSVGTGGRYEQYF. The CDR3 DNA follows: TGTGCCAGCAGCGTAGGGACAGGGGGTAGGTACGAGCAGTACTTC.

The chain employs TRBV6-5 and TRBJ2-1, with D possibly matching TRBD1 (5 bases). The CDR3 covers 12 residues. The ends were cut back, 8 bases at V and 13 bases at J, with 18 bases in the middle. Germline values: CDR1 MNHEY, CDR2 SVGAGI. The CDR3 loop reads CASWGQGETQFF. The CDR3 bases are TGTGCCAGCTGGGGCCAGGGTGAGACCCAGTTCTTC.

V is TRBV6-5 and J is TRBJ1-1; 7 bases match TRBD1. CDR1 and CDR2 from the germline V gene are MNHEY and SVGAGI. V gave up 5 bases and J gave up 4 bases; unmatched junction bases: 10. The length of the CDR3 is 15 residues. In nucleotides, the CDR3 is TGTGCCAGCAGTCCGCGACAGGGAACGGGCACTGAAGCTTTCTTT. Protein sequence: CASSPRQGTGTEAFF.

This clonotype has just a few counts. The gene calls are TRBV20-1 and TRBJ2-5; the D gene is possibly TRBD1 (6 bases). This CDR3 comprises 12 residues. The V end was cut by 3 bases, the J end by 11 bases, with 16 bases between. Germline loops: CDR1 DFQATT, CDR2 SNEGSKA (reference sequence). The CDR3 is CSASEGPGEQYF. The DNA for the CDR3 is TGCAGTGCTAGCGAGGGTCCAGGGGAGCAGTACTTC.